This entry concerns a single T cell receptor (beta chain). Primers: 60 Vbeta forward and 13 Jbeta reverse. Using immunoSEQ multiplex PCR, the repertoire was profiled, and TCRdb retains in-frame clones only, with some absent. This table holds 160,000 or so clones, 81% found once. This specimen comes from a study of cytomegalovirus exposure and HLA in healthy donors. This CDR3 comprises 16 residues. Trimming took 4 bases from V and 0 from J; bases not matched to a gene: 5. Germline V gene lookup returns CDR1 SGHNT and CDR2 YYREEE (reference sequence). The TCR sequence derives from a man aged 50-60 years in good health and CMV-seropositive. The chain couples TRBV5-4 to TRBJ2-1; 9 bases align to TRBD1. Specimen: PBMCs. In nucleotides, the CDR3 is TGTGCCAGCAGCCGGGACAGGGCTAGCTCCTACAATGAGCAGTTCTTC. The encoded protein is CASSRDRASSYNEQFF.